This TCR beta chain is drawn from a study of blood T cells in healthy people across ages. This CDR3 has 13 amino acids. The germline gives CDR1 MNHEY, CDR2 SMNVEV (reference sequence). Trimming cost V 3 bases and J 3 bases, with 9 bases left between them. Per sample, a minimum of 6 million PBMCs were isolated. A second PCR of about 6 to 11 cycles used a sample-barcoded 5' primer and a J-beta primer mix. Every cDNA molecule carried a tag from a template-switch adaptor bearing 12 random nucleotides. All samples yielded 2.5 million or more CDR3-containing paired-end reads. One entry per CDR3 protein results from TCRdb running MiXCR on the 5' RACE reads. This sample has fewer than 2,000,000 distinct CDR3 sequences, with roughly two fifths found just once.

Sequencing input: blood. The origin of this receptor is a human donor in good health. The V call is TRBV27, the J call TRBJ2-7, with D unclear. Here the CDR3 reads CASSFGYRYEQYF. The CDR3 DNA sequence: TGTGCCAGCAGTTTTGGGTATCGCTACGAGCAGTACTTC.